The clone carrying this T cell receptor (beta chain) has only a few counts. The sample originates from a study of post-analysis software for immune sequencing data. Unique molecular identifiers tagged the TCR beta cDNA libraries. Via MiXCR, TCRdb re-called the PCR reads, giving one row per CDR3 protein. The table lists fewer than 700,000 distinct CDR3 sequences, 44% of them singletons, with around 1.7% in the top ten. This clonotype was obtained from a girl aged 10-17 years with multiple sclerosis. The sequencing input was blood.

The CDR3: CASSPWDGSNQPQHF. In DNA form, the CDR3 reads TGCGCCAGCAGCCCTTGGGACGGTAGCAATCAGCCCCAGCATTTT. The chain carries TRBV4-1 and TRBJ1-5, with TRBD1 as a possible D gene (5 bases). CDR3 length equals 15 residues. V lost 4 bases, J lost 0 bases, and 10 bases lay in between. CDR1 and CDR2 from the germline V gene are MGHRA and YSYEKL.